This T cell receptor (beta chain) came from a study of cytomegalovirus exposure and HLA in healthy donors (dated 2017 in TCRdb). For the study in its entirety: An earlier analysis of some 600 of the donors reported about 280 Gb of sequence data and approximately 120 million unique TCR beta sequences obtained from 180 million or so T cells. About 280 gigabases of sequencing data and approximately 91 million unique TCR sequences made up an early release that covered approximately 650 HLA-typed donors. The genetic ancestry cluster associated with self-reported Caucasian donors included about 84% of the approximately 400 genotyped donors. The study aimed to test whether cataloging public T cell receptors could reveal signatures of past pathogen exposure. Using immunosequencing, the study profiled T cell repertoires from approximately 700 subjects and related those repertoires to cytomegalovirus serostatus. Besides the first cohort of roughly 640 subjects, a separate validation cohort made up of 95 to 150 different subjects was used. To predict cytomegalovirus infection status, the study brought together high-throughput TCR immunosequencing, statistical association of individual TCRs with disease status, and machine learning. A later analysis re-analyzed previously published TCR beta repertoires from several hundred donors and added high-resolution HLA genotyping to study TCR occurrence patterns. In the later analysis, no new phenotypic data were used to find candidate immune exposures; instead, reliance was placed on TCR beta sequences and their occurrence across donors. In an earlier analysis of about 590 of the donors, high-throughput TCR beta sequencing was used to judge whether each TCR beta V gene segment behaved as functional or pseudogenic. Donor age, sex, ethnicity and CMV serostatus were compiled alongside the repertoire data. Genome-wide SNP genotypes for about 60% of the 666 donors were used in a later genetic analysis, which treated that subset as a discovery cohort. Every repertoire in the discovery cohort had been generated on one and the same sequencing platform. Both class I and class II loci were covered by HLA typing, at four-digit resolution. Typing coverage varied by locus: roughly 629-640 donors for A, B, C, DRB1 and DQB1; approximately 500 for DQA1; approximately 570 for DPA1; under 490 for DPB1. Roughly five DR-DQ haplotypes were handled as single units for association and clustering because linkage in the cohort was strong. On average, 235,054 unique TCR beta nucleotide sequences were sequenced per donor among roughly 430 genotyped donors of the cohort, with about 19% of those sequences being non-productive. General study outcomes and caveats: The earlier analysis of about 600 of the donors excluded approximately 17 rarely observed V segments, including chromosome 9 orphons, because counts were too low. Most TCR sequences were observed very rarely across donors, whereas some public TCRs were present in many individuals. In a later analysis, most CMV-associated TCR beta chains were found to appear HLA-restricted, with HLA associations seemingly driven largely by CMV exposure. A few of the identified cytomegalovirus-associated TCR beta chains were confirmed in vitro to be specific for cytomegalovirus antigens. A total of fewer than 200 TCR beta chains were listed by the study as associated with cytomegalovirus. Compared with the roughly 700-donor mean, donors in an Asian-associated ancestry cluster had fewer N-insertions in productive TCRs, according to a later genetic analysis. In a later analysis, several top co-occurrence clusters were reported to appear linked to parvovirus B19, influenza, CMV and Epstein-Barr virus. Linkage disequilibrium might explain the correlated functional status among segregating V segments, but an unknown experimental factor could not be ruled out. Because the 87-base-pair reads could not distinguish some IMGT-functional V segments, including TRBV6-2 and TRBV6-3, those segments were excluded. A later analysis found that HLA-associated TCR beta chains were more clonally expanded and had lower generation probabilities than equally common non-associated chains. For the cohort, immune exposure information was limited to CMV serostatus. In an earlier analysis of roughly 560 of the donors, most TCR beta V segments were observed in productive rearrangements about 87% or about 30% of the time, broadly matching IMGT annotations. A later analysis found that TCR association rates varied across HLA loci, with DRB1 alleles showing the most associated TCRs and HLA-C alleles the fewest. At a false discovery rate of 0.05, a later analysis linked 16,951 TCR beta sequences to specific HLA alleles. A later genetic analysis associated a missense DCLRE1C variant with V-gene and J-gene trimming of TCR beta chains, and an independent cohort replicated the association. HLA typing was unavailable for some donors at each locus, so association tests used only the typed subset. A further reported finding was that TCR beta sequences accurately predicted the HLA-A and HLA-B alleles for most subjects in the first cohort. The sequencing pipeline was judged likely to have produced a cluster of highly shared sequence variants as a technical artifact. Cytomegalovirus status was reported to be diagnosed by the classifier with high specificity and sensitivity in both the original and validation cohorts. Only TCR beta chains were sequenced in this cohort, and the absence of alpha or paired-chain data limited detectable features. The authors suggested that the approach could potentially be generalized to other disease states and immunological phenotypes. Strong co-occurrence of HLA alleles, especially DR and DQ, made assigning TCR associations to individual alleles difficult. Sequencing depth was assumed to be roughly uniform across donors in the presence/absence analyses, though that assumption may not hold.

Details on this clone: The clone's antigen remains unknown. No base quality information exists; no much larger clone differs at one position.

The cohort consisted of more than 650 healthy bone marrow donors. At the time of sampling, every cohort member was nominally healthy, though immune exposures that went unrecorded were likely present. The donor was CMV seronegative and was included in the group of several hundred seronegative cohort members. A peripheral blood sample was provided by each donor, and peripheral blood mononuclear cells were used for TCR beta sequencing. The Qiagen DNeasy Blood Extraction Kit was used to extract genomic DNA from the blood cell samples. The library relied on the immunoSEQ multiplex PCR assay. For the multiplex PCR, a mixture combining 60 forward primers for TCR Vbeta segments and 13 reverse primers for TCR Jbeta segments was used. Amplification of the CDR3 region of rearranged TCR beta genes was performed with a multiplex PCR assay on genomic DNA. Amplified TCR beta libraries were sequenced as 87-base-pair reads on the Illumina HiSeq System. As for how the authors treated the data: A later analysis counted about 76 million unique TCR beta chains across the 500 to 850 repertoires, and around 9.9 million of these chains were shared by at least two donors. Raw reads were error-corrected and collapsed into unique sequences by a nearest-neighbor algorithm in which closely related sequences were merged to remove PCR and sequencing errors. To assign V, D and J gene segments, CDR3 sequences were aligned to IMGT reference sequences. For a sequence to be retained, at least a six-nucleotide match to both a V gene segment and a J gene segment was required. Rearrangements were classified as productive when the CDR3 lacked stop codons and remained in frame with V and J, and all other rearrangements were classified as non-productive. Following IMGT convention, CDR3 was defined as the stretch from the second conserved V-encoded cysteine to the conserved J-encoded phenylalanine. Sequences without an unambiguous match to a single V gene segment were excluded from the earlier analysis of 587 of the donors. An earlier analysis of almost 600 of the donors classified V segments as functional when productive rearrangements were above 56.7% and as segregating when the standard deviation between donors was above 5%. A statistical classification framework was built for diagnosing cytomegalovirus status from the catalog of TCR beta chain sequences. V and J gene assignment, in a later analysis, came from comparing TCR nucleotide sequences with IMGT/GENE-DB human TR gene sequences. Using the TCRdist pipeline, a later analysis assigned CDR3 sequences along with most-parsimonious VDJ recombination scenarios. In a later analysis, every TCR beta chain was defined by the combination of its CDR3 amino acid sequence and its V-gene family, and reads without a unique V-gene family were dropped. To address suspected cross-contamination and a sequencing artifact, a later analysis removed 550 to 750 highly shared, low-generation-probability nucleotide sequences. In a later analysis, a clonal expansion index was calculated for each public chain from normalized within-repertoire ranks of inferred template counts. In a later analysis, generation probabilities were computed using a VDJ recombination model fitted to out-of-frame rearrangements, and the results were checked against IGoR. Hypergeometric tests were used in a later analysis to score TCR-TCR, TCR-HLA and TCR-CMV co-occurrence, with a repertoire-size bias correction applied to the TCR pairs. False discovery rates were estimated in a later analysis by permuting HLA or CMV assignments 20 times. In a later analysis, co-occurring TCRs were grouped using DBSCAN, and TCRdist sequence similarity was added for clustering within HLA-allele-positive subsets. Repertoires with fewer than 30,000 or more than 120,000 public chains were left out of co-occurrence clustering, as were a handful of repertoires with anomalous nucleotide sharing. TCRdb holds this immuneACCESS table with in-frame rearrangements only. Some clones are missing; in checked studies, unresolved V genes explain under half, and the rest has no known cause. Clonal size and the V and J genes are those of that table, whereas D and trimming came from the DNA. This sample holds some 160,000 clones; 75% to 90% were observed only once. The top ten clones comprise approximately 2% of the sample.

The germline V gene specifies MDHEN as CDR1 and SYDVKM as CDR2. The CDR3 holds 14 amino acids from the cysteine to the phenylalanine. Just CDR3 DNA is preserved here, 42 bases in frame from base 1. V sheds 2 bases and J sheds 5 bases, leaving 7 bases between their ends. The rearrangement joined TRBV28 to TRBJ1-6; matching of 5 bases hints at TRBD1 as the D gene. Sequencing used PBMCs. The sequence derives from a woman aged 18 to 35 in good health and CMV-seronegative. The encoded CDR3 is CASSLTGNNSPLHF. The sequenced DNA is TGTGCCAGCAGTTTAACAGGCAATAATTCACCCCTCCACTTT.